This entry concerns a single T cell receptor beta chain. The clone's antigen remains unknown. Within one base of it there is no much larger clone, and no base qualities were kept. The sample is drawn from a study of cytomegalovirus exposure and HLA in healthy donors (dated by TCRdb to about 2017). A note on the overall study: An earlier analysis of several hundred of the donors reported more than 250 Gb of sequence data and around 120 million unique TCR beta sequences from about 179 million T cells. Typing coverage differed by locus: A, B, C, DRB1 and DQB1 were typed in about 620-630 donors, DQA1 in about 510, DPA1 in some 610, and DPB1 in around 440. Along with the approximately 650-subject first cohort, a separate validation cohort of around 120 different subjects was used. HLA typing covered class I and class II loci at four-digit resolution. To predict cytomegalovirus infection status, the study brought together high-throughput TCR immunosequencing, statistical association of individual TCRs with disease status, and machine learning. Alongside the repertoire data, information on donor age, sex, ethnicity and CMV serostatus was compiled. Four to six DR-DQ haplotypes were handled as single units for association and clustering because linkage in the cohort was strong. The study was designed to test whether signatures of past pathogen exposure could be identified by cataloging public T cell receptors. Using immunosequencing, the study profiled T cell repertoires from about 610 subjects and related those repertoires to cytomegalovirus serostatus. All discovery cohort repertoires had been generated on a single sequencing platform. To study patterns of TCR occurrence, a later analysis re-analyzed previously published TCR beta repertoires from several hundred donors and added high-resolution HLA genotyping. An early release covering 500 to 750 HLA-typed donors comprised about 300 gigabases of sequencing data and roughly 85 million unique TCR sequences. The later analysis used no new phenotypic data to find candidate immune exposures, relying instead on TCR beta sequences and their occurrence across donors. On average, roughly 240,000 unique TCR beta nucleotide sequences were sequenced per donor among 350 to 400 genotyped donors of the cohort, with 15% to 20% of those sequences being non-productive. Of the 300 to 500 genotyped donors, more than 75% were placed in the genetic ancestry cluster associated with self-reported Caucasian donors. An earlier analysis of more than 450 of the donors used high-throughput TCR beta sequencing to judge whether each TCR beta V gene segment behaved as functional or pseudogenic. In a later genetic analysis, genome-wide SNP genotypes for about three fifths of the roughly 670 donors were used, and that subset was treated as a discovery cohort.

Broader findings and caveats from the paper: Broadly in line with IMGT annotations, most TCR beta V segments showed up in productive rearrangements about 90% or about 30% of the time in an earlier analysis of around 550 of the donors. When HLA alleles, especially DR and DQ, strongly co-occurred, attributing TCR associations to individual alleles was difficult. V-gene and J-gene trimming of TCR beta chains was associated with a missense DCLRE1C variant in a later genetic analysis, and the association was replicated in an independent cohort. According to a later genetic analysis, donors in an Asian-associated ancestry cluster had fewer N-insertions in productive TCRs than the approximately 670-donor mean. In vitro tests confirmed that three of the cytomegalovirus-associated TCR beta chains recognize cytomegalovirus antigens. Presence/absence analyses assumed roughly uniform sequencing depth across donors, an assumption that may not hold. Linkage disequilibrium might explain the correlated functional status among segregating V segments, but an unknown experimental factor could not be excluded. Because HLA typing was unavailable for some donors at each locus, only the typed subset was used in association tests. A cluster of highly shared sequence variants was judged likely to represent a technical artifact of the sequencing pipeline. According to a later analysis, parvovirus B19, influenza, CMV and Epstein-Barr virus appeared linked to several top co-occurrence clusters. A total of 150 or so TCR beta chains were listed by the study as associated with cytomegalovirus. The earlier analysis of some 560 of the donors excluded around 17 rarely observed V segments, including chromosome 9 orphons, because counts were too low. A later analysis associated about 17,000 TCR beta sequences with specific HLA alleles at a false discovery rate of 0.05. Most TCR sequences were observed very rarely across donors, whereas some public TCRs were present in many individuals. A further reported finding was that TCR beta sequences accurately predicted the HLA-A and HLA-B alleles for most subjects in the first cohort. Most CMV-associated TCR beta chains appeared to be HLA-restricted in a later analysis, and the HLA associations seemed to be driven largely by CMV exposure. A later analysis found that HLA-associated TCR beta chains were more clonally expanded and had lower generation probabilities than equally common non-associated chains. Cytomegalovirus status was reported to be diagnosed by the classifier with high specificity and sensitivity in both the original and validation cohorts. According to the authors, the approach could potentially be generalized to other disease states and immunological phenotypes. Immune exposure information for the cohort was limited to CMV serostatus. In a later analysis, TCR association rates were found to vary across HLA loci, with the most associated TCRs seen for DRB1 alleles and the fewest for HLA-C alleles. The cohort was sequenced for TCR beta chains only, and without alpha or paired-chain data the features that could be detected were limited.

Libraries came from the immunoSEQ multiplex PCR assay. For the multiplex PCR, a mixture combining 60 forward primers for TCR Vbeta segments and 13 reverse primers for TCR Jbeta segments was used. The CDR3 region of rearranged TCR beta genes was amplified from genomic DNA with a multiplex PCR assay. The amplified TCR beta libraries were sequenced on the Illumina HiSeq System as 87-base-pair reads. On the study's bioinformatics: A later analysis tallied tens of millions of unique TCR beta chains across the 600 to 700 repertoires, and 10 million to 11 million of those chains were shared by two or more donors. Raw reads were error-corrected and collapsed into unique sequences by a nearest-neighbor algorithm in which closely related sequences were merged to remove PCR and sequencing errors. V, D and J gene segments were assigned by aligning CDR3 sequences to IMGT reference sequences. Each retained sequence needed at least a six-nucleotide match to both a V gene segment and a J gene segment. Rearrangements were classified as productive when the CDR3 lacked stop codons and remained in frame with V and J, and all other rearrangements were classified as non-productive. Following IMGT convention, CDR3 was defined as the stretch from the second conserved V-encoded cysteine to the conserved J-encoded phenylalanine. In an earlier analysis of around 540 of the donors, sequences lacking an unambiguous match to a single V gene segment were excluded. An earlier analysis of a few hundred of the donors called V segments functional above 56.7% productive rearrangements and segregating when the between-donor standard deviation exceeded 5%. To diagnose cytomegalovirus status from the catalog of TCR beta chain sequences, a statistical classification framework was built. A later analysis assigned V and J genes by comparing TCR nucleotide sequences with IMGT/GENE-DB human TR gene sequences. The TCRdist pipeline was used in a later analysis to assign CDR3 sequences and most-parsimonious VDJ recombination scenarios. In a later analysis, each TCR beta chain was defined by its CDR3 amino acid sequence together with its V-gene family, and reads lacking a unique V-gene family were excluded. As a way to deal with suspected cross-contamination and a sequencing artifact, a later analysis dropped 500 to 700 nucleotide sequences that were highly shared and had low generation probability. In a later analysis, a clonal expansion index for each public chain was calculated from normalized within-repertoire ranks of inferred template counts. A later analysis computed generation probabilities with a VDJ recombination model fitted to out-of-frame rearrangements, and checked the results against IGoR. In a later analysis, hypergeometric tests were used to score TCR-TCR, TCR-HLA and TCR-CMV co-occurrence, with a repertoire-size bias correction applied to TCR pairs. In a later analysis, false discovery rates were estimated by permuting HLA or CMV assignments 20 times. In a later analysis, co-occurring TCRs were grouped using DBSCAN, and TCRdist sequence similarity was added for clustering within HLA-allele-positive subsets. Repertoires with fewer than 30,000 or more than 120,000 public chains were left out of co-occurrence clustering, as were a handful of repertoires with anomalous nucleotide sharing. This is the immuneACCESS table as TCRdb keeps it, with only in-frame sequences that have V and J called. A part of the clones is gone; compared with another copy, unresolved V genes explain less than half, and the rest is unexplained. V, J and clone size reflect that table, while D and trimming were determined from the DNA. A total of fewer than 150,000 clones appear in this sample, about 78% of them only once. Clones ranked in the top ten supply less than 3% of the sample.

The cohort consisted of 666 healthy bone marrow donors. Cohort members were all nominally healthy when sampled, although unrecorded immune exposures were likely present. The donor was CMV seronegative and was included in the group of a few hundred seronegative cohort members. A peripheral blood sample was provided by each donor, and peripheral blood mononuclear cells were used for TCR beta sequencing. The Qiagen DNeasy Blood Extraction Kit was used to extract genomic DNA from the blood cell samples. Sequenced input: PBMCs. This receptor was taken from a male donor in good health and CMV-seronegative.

CDR3 reads: CASSSKGTQYF. The sequenced DNA: TGTGCCAGCAGCTCCAAGGGGACGCAGTATTTT. Rearrangement joined TRBV7-2 to TRBJ2-3, and the D gene may be TRBD1, 5 bases matching. CDR1 and CDR2 were assigned from the germline V gene as SGHTA and FQGNSA. Trimming at the junction amounts to 4 bases on V and 9 bases on J, and the germline ends lie 8 bases apart. Counted from cysteine to phenylalanine, this CDR3 has 11 amino acids. CDR3 DNA only is kept here, 33 bases in frame from base 1.